These 4 T cell receptor beta chains originate from one sample sequenced in a study of shared clonotypes between healthy human individuals. Some clones are missing from TCRdb's copy, which holds only in-frame ones; the method was immunoSEQ multiplex PCR. Among roughly 1 million clones listed, around 78% were seen once. The sequenced material came from memory CD4+ T cells from PBMCs. As for subset: CD45RA-negative fraction. These receptors were taken from a man between 18 and 35 years old in good health. Some clones in this sample may be carry-over from other donors' samples.

V and J are TRBV15 and TRBJ2-2; the D gene could be TRBD1 or TRBD2 (5 bases each). The CDR3 totals 14 residues. Germline V CDR1 and CDR2: LNHNV, YYDKDF (reference sequence). The ends were cut back, 6 bases at V and 0 bases at J, with 8 bases in the middle. For the CDR3, the DNA is TGTGCCACCAGGGGGGATACGAACACCGGGGAGCTGTTTTTT. Its translation: CATRGDTNTGELFF.

The rearrangement joins TRBV6-1 to TRBJ1-5, with TRBD1 matching over 7 bases. The CDR3 consists of 13 residues. CDR1 MNHNS and CDR2 SASEGT come from the germline V gene. With 6 bases clipped from V and 9 bases from J, the junction kept 8 bases outside the gene matches. CDR3 region: CASRSTGSGPQHF. DNA for the CDR3: TGTGCCAGCAGGTCGACAGGGTCTGGGCCCCAGCATTTT.

V and J are TRBV5-4 and TRBJ2-1; perhaps TRBD1 as D (6 bases). This CDR3 has 13 residues. The V gene's germline CDR1 is SGHNT and CDR2 YYREEE (reference sequence). V lost 4 bases and J lost 5, with 10 bases in between. CDR3 DNA: TGTGCCAGCAGCGCCGGACAGCACAATGAGCAGTTCTTC. Translated, it gives CASSAGQHNEQFF.

The chain recombines TRBV28 with TRBJ2-2, with D maybe TRBD1 (6 bases). The CDR3 length is 15 residues. Per germline, CDR1 MDHEN and CDR2 SYDVKM. V was pared by 1 base and J by 6 bases, with 12 bases between. CDR3: CASSLLGRGPGELFF. In DNA form, the CDR3 reads TGTGCCAGCAGTTTATTAGGCAGGGGCCCCGGGGAGCTGTTTTTT.